This is a list of T cell receptor beta chains from one sample in a study of regulatory T cells in long-lasting Graves disease. TCRdb used MiXCR to reprocess the multiplex PCR reads, holding one entry per CDR3 protein. The data contain 200,000 to 250,000 distinct CDR3 sequences, around 16% of them seen just once; the ten biggest clones take up approximately 20%. Source: peripheral blood mononuclear cells (PBMCs), taken at new diagnosis, from a patient treated with antithyroid drugs. These receptor sequences come from a female donor with Graves disease. The CDR3 runs from the conserved cysteine through the conserved F or W. A D gene is named only where the DNA matches it firmly. Clone size, where shown, is once, few, many, or a class for clones that have expanded.

DNA	CDR3	size	V	J	D
TGTGCCAGCAGTTTAGCCGGGGGCGAAATCTCACCCCTCCACTTT	CASSLAGGEISPLHF	NA	TRBV12-3/TRBV12-4	TRBJ1-6	NA
TGTGCCTGCTGGGGGGGGAACGCCGGGGAGCTGTTTTTT	CACWGGNAGELFF	NA	TRBV28	TRBJ2-2	TRBD2
TGTGCCAGCAGTGTTTTCCAGGGCGCAGGCTATGGCTACACCTTC	CASSVFQGAGYGYTF	NA	TRBV11-2	TRBJ1-2	NA
TGCAGTGCTAGAGTTCTCGGGGCTAATGAAAAACTGTTTTTT	CSARVLGANEKLFF	many	TRBV20-1	TRBJ1-4	NA
TGTGCCAGTAGTCCCTTTGGGACATCGGAGACCCAGTACTTC	CASSPFGTSETQYF	many	TRBV19	TRBJ2-5	NA
TGTGCCAGCAGGCGACATAGGTCCCCGGGCACAGATACGCAGTATTTT	CASRRHRSPGTDTQYF	NA	TRBV6-2/TRBV6-3	TRBJ2-3	NA
TGTGCCACCAGTGATTCGTCAGAGGACTATGGCTACACCTTC	CATSDSSEDYGYTF	NA	TRBV24-1	TRBJ1-2	NA
TGCAGTGCTAGGTCCAATCTGAACACTGAAGCTTTCTTT	CSARSNLNTEAFF	many	TRBV20-1	TRBJ1-1	NA
TGTGCCAGCAGTTACGCGGAGGATACGCAGTATTTT	CASSYAEDTQYF	many	TRBV6-5	TRBJ2-3	NA
TGTGCCAGCGCGGAACGAGACAATGAGCAGTTCTTC	CASAERDNEQFF	many	TRBV10-3	TRBJ2-1	NA
TGTGCCAGCAGGGAGGGTAGCGGGAGTACTGGGGCCAACGTCCTGACTTTC	CASREGSGSTGANVLTF	few	TRBV6-1	TRBJ2-6	TRBD2
TGTGCCAGTACCCGGGCAGGACCAGGGAACACTGAAGCTTTCTTT	CASTRAGPGNTEAFF	NA	TRBV19	TRBJ1-1	NA
TGTGCCAAGTCGGGGCTAGCGGCCAATGAGCAGTTCTTC	CAKSGLAANEQFF	NA	TRBV2	TRBJ2-1	TRBD2
TGTGCCAGCAGCTCGAGGGGGACTAGCGGCCCCACAGATACGCAGTATTTT	CASSSRGTSGPTDTQYF	NA	TRBV11-2	TRBJ2-3	TRBD2
TGCAGTGCTAAGGACAGGGCGGGGGAAAAACTGTTTTTT	CSAKDRAGEKLFF	many	TRBV20-1	TRBJ1-4	TRBD1
TGCGCCAGCAGCTTGGAGCTACCAAACGAGCAGTTCTTC	CASSLELPNEQFF	many	TRBV5-1	TRBJ2-1	NA
TGCGCCAGCAGCCAGGACAACTGGAGCACAGATACGCAGTATTTT	CASSQDNWSTDTQYF	many	TRBV4-3	TRBJ2-3	NA
TGCAGTGCTACTAGACAGGGTTTACAGACCCAGTACTTC	CSATRQGLQTQYF	many	TRBV20-1	TRBJ2-5	TRBD1
TGTGCCAGCAGCTTCGCCGGGACAGGGGGTATGACCGGGGAGCTGTTTTTT	CASSFAGTGGMTGELFF	many	TRBV7-2	TRBJ2-2	TRBD1
TGTGCCAGCAGCGTAGAGGGGACTAGCGGGAGGGCCTCCGAGCAGTACTTC	CASSVEGTSGRASEQYF	NA	TRBV9	TRBJ2-7	TRBD2
TGTGCCAGCAGTGAAGGCGGGAAACCCAATGAGCAGTTCTTC	CASSEGGKPNEQFF	many	TRBV6-1	TRBJ2-1	NA
TGTGCCAGCACCCTGGACAGGGAAGACACTGAAGCTTTCTTT	CASTLDREDTEAFF	many	TRBV12-3/TRBV12-4	TRBJ1-1	TRBD1
TGTGCCAGCAGTTTTCTCAAGACGGGCCTTAATGAAAAACTGTTTTTT	CASSFLKTGLNEKLFF	NA	TRBV28	TRBJ1-4	NA
TGTGCCAGCAGTTTACGGCTAGCGGGCGCAAGTCAGTACTTC	CASSLRLAGASQYF	many	TRBV12-3/TRBV12-4	TRBJ2-7	TRBD2
TGCGCCAGCAGCACCGGGACAGGGGTGACCGGGGAGCTGTTTTTT	CASSTGTGVTGELFF	many	TRBV5-1	TRBJ2-2	TRBD1
TGTGCCTGGGGGAATATCCCCTACGGAGCTTTCTTT	CAWGNIPYGAFF	many	TRBV30	TRBJ1-1	NA
TGTGCCAGCAGTTTAAGTGGAAGCACAGATGCGCAGTATTTT	CASSLSGSTDAQYF	NA	TRBV2	TRBJ2-3	NA
TGTGCCAGCAGTTTTGCGGGGACCCTGAACACTGAAGCTTTCTTT	CASSFAGTLNTEAFF	many	TRBV12-3/TRBV12-4	TRBJ1-1	NA
TGTGCCAGCGGCAGGGAGAGAGTAGAGACCCAGTACTTC	CASGRERVETQYF	NA	TRBV25-1	TRBJ2-5	NA
TGTGCCAGTAGTATAGGGGACACCAACACTGAAGCTTTCTTT	CASSIGDTNTEAFF	many	TRBV19	TRBJ1-1	NA
TGTGCCAGCAGTTCCCTTAGGAGGGGGGGGGGACACAATGAGCAGTTCTTC	CASSSLRRGGGHNEQFF	many	TRBV28	TRBJ2-1	NA
TGCAGCGTTGAAGAGGGGGGGAACACTGAAGCTTTCTTT	CSVEEGGNTEAFF	NA	TRBV29-1	TRBJ1-1	NA
TGTGCCAGCAGCTTAAGGTCAGGGACAGGTGTAGGAGAGACCCAGTACTTC	CASSLRSGTGVGETQYF	NA	TRBV11-2	TRBJ2-5	TRBD1
TGTGCCAGCAGCCGGGACAGGGGTGGTGATGAGCAGTTCTTC	CASSRDRGGDEQFF	many	TRBV6-1	TRBJ2-1	TRBD1
TGTGCCAGCAGCTTACCCCCGGGACTAGCGGGAGGGTCCTTCTCCTACGAGCAGTACTTC	CASSLPPGLAGGSFSYEQYF	NA	TRBV7-9	TRBJ2-7	TRBD2
TGTGCCTGGAGTGGCGGACAGGGGAGTATAAAGGGAAACACCATATATTTT	CAWSGGQGSIKGNTIYF	many	TRBV30	TRBJ1-3	TRBD1
TGTGCCAGCAGTTTCCTCGCCGGGAGCTCCTACAATGAGCAGTTCTTC	CASSFLAGSSYNEQFF	NA	TRBV6-5	TRBJ2-1	NA
TGTGCCAGCAGCGTATTAGCGGGCGCGGACACTGAAGCTTTCTTT	CASSVLAGADTEAFF	many	TRBV9	TRBJ1-1	NA
TGTGCCTGGGACGGACTCCAAGAGACCCAGTACTTC	CAWDGLQETQYF	many	TRBV30	TRBJ2-5	NA
TGTGCCACCAGCAGGACTAGCGGGGCCTACGAGCAGTACTTC	CATSRTSGAYEQYF	NA	TRBV15	TRBJ2-7	TRBD2
TGTGCCAGCAACTTAGGCACGGGAGTGAAATTAGATGAGCAGTTCTTC	CASNLGTGVKLDEQFF	few	TRBV6-2/TRBV6-3	TRBJ2-1	NA
TGTGCCAGCAGGCACCGGGGTTGCACAGATACGCAGTATTTT	CASRHRGCTDTQYF	NA	TRBV6-2/TRBV6-3	TRBJ2-3	NA
TGTGCCAGCAATAGGGCAGGGATGAACACTGAAGCTTTCTTT	CASNRAGMNTEAFF	many	TRBV6-2/TRBV6-3	TRBJ1-1	NA
TGTGCCAGCAGCTTGGGTCGGCGACTCCCTATGCGCTACACCTTC	CASSLGRRLPMRYTF	NA	TRBV5-6	TRBJ1-2	NA
TGTGCCAGCAGCCAAGAGGGCGACACCGGGGAGCTGTTTTTT	CASSQEGDTGELFF	many	TRBV3-1	TRBJ2-2	NA
TGCAGTGCTAGCCGGACTAGCGGGAGAGTCCACGAGCAGTACTTC	CSASRTSGRVHEQYF	many	TRBV20-1	TRBJ2-7	TRBD2
TGTGCCAGCAGGCAATTGCGTACTAACAATGAGCAGTTCTTC	CASRQLRTNNEQFF	many	TRBV2	TRBJ2-1	NA
TGTGCCATCGCTCCCGGACAGGCGAACACTGAAGCTTTCTTT	CAIAPGQANTEAFF	many	TRBV10-3	TRBJ1-1	TRBD1
TGTGCCAGCAGTGAAAATGCCTACGAGCAGTACTTC	CASSENAYEQYF	once	TRBV2	TRBJ2-7	NA
TGCAGTGCTAGAGAATTTTTCGGGGGGAACACAGATACGCAGTATTTT	CSAREFFGGNTDTQYF	many	TRBV20-1	TRBJ2-3	TRBD2
TGTGCCAGCAGTCACACTAGGGACACTGAAGCTTTCTTT	CASSHTRDTEAFF	many	TRBV7-8	TRBJ1-1	NA
TGTGCCAGCTCCCCCGGAGGGCGGCAAGAGACCCAGTACTTC	CASSPGGRQETQYF	many	TRBV18	TRBJ2-5	NA
TGTGCCGGCCGACTAGCGGGAGATTACGAGCAGTACTTC	CAGRLAGDYEQYF	few	TRBV6-2/TRBV6-3	TRBJ2-7	TRBD2
TGTGCCAGCTCACCATCTGGCGGGGACTCCTACAATGAGCAGTTCTTC	CASSPSGGDSYNEQFF	many	TRBV18	TRBJ2-1	NA
TGTGCCAGCACTCCGGGACTAGAAACCTACAATGAGCAGTTCTTC	CASTPGLETYNEQFF	many	TRBV11-2	TRBJ2-1	TRBD2
TGTGCCAGCAGTTCCTCTAGTGGCGGGGGGTACAATGAGCAGTTCTTC	CASSSSSGGGYNEQFF	NA	TRBV28	TRBJ2-1	TRBD2
TGTGCCAGCAGTCCTCGGGTCGGGGTGCGGGGATCACCCCTCCACTTT	CASSPRVGVRGSPLHF	many	TRBV28	TRBJ1-6	NA
TGTGCCAGCAGCATAGGGCAGGGAGGAAAGCCCCAGCATTTT	CASSIGQGGKPQHF	many	TRBV28	TRBJ1-5	NA
TGCGCCAGCAGTGTCAGTCGCGGTTCAACCTACAATGAGCAGTTCTTC	CASSVSRGSTYNEQFF	NA	TRBV10-1	TRBJ2-1	NA
TGTGCCAGTAGTACCGGCGATTCAACTAATGAAAAACTGTTTTTT	CASSTGDSTNEKLFF	many	TRBV19	TRBJ1-4	NA